There are a few counts of the clone carrying this TCR beta chain. Its specificity is not known. Then a second PCR, running roughly 7 to 11 cycles, was carried out with a sample-barcoded 5' primer and a J-beta primer mix. With 12 random nucleotides, a template-switch adaptor tagged each individual cDNA molecule. Via MiXCR, TCRdb re-called the 5' RACE reads, giving one row per CDR3 protein. The sample records approximately 400,000 distinct CDR3 sequences, 45% to 65% being singletons. This sample is part of a study of blood T cells in healthy people across ages. Study-wide points: Roughly linearly, TCR beta diversity per million T cells fell as age increased. Conclusively comparing naive with antigen-experienced cells was impossible with unsorted PBMCs.

V was cut by 7 bases and J by 2 bases, with 13 bases left in between. Germline V gives CDR1 SQVTM, CDR2 ANQGSEA. CDR3 length: 13 residues. The J gene is TRBJ2-3, the V gene TRBV29-1; TRBD2 might be the D (6 bases). The source of this sequence is a man aged 60 to 69 in good health. The sequencing input was blood. DNA for the CDR3: TGCAGCGCTGGGGGGACGCCCACAGATACGCAGTATTTT. Residues: CSAGGTPTDTQYF.